This T cell receptor beta chain was found in a study of shared clonotypes between healthy human individuals. Background on the study: A donor's plate count was three for CD4 naive and three for CD4 memory; CD8 naive had two and CD8 memory one.

Sorted-subset replicate PCRs used approximately 200 ng of genomic DNA. This amount corresponded to 30,000 to 35,000 T cell genomes. Clones were read by immunoSEQ multiplex PCR, and TCRdb kept only the in-frame ones, dropping some. This table has approximately 980,000 clones, over 75% appearing once. The investigators split CD4+ cells into a CD45RA+ naive subset and a CD45RA-negative memory subset. CDR3 length equals 19 residues. V lost 0 bases and J lost 4; bases outside the gene matches: 12. Germline loops: CDR1 LNHDA, CDR2 SQIVND (reference sequence). The clonotype was recovered from a man younger than 35 in good health. Sample: memory CD4+ T cells sorted from blood. The sample's subset: CD45RA-negative fraction. The rearrangement joins TRBV19 to TRBJ2-2; 9 bases match TRBD2. In DNA form, the CDR3 reads TGTGCCAGTAGTATAGATAGCGGGAGTGTCTTTGGTGGCACCGGGGAGCTGTTTTTT. Translated, it gives CASSIDSGSVFGGTGELFF.